Listed below are T cell receptor beta chains from one sample, sequenced in a study of identical twins. TCRdb itself ran the 5' RACE reads through MiXCR, one entry per CDR3 protein. The sample records 200,000 to 250,000 distinct CDR3 sequences, over 13% being singletons. Sequencing was done on a sample of memory (CD45RO+) T cells sorted from blood. Receptors were obtained from a woman under 30 in good health. CDR3s include the opening cysteine and the closing phenylalanine or tryptophan. A D gene is named only where the DNA matches it firmly. The size field is filled for only some rows; it gives once, few, many or a size class.

D | J | size | V | CDR3 | DNA
NA | TRBJ1-4 | many | TRBV12-3/TRBV12-4 | CASSLSGINEKLFF | TGTGCCAGCAGTTTGTCAGGGATTAATGAAAAACTGTTTTTT
NA | TRBJ2-2 | NA | TRBV5-1 | CASSLAGSNSHTGELFF | TGCGCCAGCAGTCTAGCAGGGTCGAACTCACACACCGGGGAGCTGTTTTTT
NA | TRBJ2-3 | few | TRBV5-6 | CASTFSQDLNTDTQYF | TGTGCCAGCACCTTTTCCCAAGACCTCAACACAGATACGCAGTATTTT
TRBD2 | TRBJ2-1 | NA | TRBV5-1 | CASSLGTSGSEQFF | TGCGCCAGCAGCTTAGGGACTAGCGGGAGTGAGCAGTTCTTC
NA | TRBJ2-1 | NA | TRBV12-3/TRBV12-4 | CASSLFQRMSSYNEQFF | TGTGCCAGCAGTTTATTCCAGCGGATGAGCTCCTACAATGAGCAGTTCTTC
NA | TRBJ2-4 | few | TRBV12-3/TRBV12-4 | CASSFRLEKNIQYF | TGTGCCAGCAGTTTTCGGCTAGAGAAAAACATTCAGTACTTC
NA | TRBJ1-5 | NA | TRBV5-1 | CASSPGQNQPQHF | TGCGCCAGCAGCCCCGGACAGAATCAGCCCCAGCATTTT
NA | TRBJ1-6 | few | TRBV15 | CATSRDPLGGTNNSPLHF | TGTGCCACCAGCAGAGATCCTCTGGGCGGGACCAATAATTCACCCCTCCACTTT
NA | TRBJ1-2 | NA | TRBV29-1 | CSVARAGTYGYTF | TGCAGCGTTGCCCGGGCAGGGACCTATGGCTACACCTTC
TRBD1 | TRBJ2-3 | few | TRBV6-4 | CASSRDRQDTQYF | TGTGCCAGCAGCCGGGACAGGCAAGATACGCAGTATTTT
TRBD1 | TRBJ1-2 | many | TRBV12-3/TRBV12-4 | CASSFWGQGFYTF | TGTGCCAGCAGTTTTTGGGGACAGGGTTTCTACACCTTC
NA | TRBJ2-3 | few | TRBV7-9 | CASSLALTDTQYF | TGTGCCAGCAGCCTCGCCCTCACAGATACGCAGTATTTT
NA | TRBJ2-1 | few | TRBV5-4 | CASSFAVSTPYNEQFF | TGTGCCAGCAGCTTCGCGGTCTCAACCCCCTACAATGAGCAGTTCTTC
TRBD1 | TRBJ2-1 | NA | TRBV24-1 | CATSLTGGTNEQFF | TGTGCCACCAGCTTGACAGGGGGGACGAATGAGCAGTTCTTC
TRBD2 | TRBJ2-3 | NA | TRBV4-3 | CASSERGITDTQYF | TGCGCCAGCTCAGAGCGGGGGATCACAGATACGCAGTATTTT
NA | TRBJ2-1 | NA | TRBV6-1 | CASSTWAGSSYNEQFF | TGTGCCAGCAGTACCTGGGCGGGGTCCTCCTACAATGAGCAGTTCTTC
TRBD1 | TRBJ2-1 | NA | TRBV10-3 | CPINSGTVYNEQFF | TGTCCCATCAACTCCGGGACAGTCTACAATGAGCAGTTCTTC
NA | TRBJ1-3 | few | TRBV6-5 | CASSYSSGPSGNTIYF | TGTGCCAGCAGTTACTCCTCGGGCCCCTCTGGAAACACCATATATTTT
NA | TRBJ2-4 | NA | TRBV28 | CASSLNPTLAKNIQYF | TGTGCCAGCAGTTTAAATCCGACTCTAGCCAAAAACATTCAGTACTTC
TRBD2 | TRBJ2-7 | once | TRBV7-2 | CASSRRTSEYEQYF | TGTGCCAGCAGCAGAAGGACTAGCGAGTACGAGCAGTACTTC
NA | TRBJ1-3 | few | TRBV29-1 | CSGGEGNTIYF | TGCAGCGGAGGGGAAGGAAACACCATATATTTT
NA | TRBJ2-4 | many | TRBV12-3/TRBV12-4 | CASSYTGPGNIQYF | TGTGCCAGCAGTTACACAGGGCCGGGAAACATTCAGTACTTC
TRBD2 | TRBJ2-7 | few | TRBV5-1 | CASSLQRDPSEQYF | TGCGCCAGCAGCTTGCAGCGGGACCCCTCCGAGCAGTACTTC
NA | TRBJ2-1 | few | TRBV20-1 | CSALDRGEYNEQFF | TGCAGTGCTTTAGATAGGGGGGAATACAATGAGCAGTTCTTC
NA | TRBJ1-6 | NA | TRBV27 | CASQGRGIGNSPLHF | TGTGCCAGCCAGGGACGGGGGATTGGGAATTCACCCCTCCACTTT
TRBD2 | TRBJ2-1 | NA | TRBV24-1 | CATSDTSGTYNEQFF | TGTGCCACCAGTGATACGAGCGGGACCTACAATGAGCAGTTCTTC
TRBD1 | TRBJ2-2 | many | TRBV5-1 | CASSTTTGVTGELFF | TGCGCCAGCAGCACAACGACAGGGGTCACCGGGGAGCTGTTTTTT
TRBD1 | TRBJ2-7 | few | TRBV2 | CASSEWDSVSYEQYF | TGTGCCAGCAGTGAGTGGGACAGCGTTTCCTACGAGCAGTACTTC
NA | TRBJ1-5 | many | TRBV12-3/TRBV12-4 | CASSFGGLGQPQHF | TGTGCCAGCAGTTTCGGGGGTTTAGGTCAGCCCCAGCATTTT
NA | TRBJ2-1 | NA | TRBV20-1 | CSATRGWNEQFF | TGCAGTGCCACCCGAGGATGGAATGAGCAGTTCTTC
TRBD2 | TRBJ2-3 | few | TRBV5-6 | CASSTGLADTDTQYF | TGTGCCAGCAGCACCGGACTAGCTGACACAGATACGCAGTATTTT
TRBD2 | TRBJ2-7 | NA | TRBV10-3 | CAITGGGYEQYF | TGTGCCATCACGGGAGGGGGATACGAGCAGTACTTC
TRBD1 | TRBJ1-2 | NA | TRBV20-1 | CSGRGTGMSGYTF | TGCAGTGGTAGGGGGACAGGGATGTCTGGCTACACCTTC
TRBD2 | TRBJ2-7 | NA | TRBV5-1 | CASSLGRGTIAGNYEQYF | TGCGCCAGCAGCTTGGGCCGAGGGACTATAGCGGGAAACTACGAGCAGTACTTC
NA | TRBJ2-7 | NA | TRBV3-1 | CASSQDSSSPPEQYF | TGTGCCAGCAGCCAAGATAGTAGCTCTCCCCCGGAGCAGTACTTC
NA | TRBJ1-3 | NA | TRBV6-2/TRBV6-3 | CASRFSGGNTIYF | TGTGCCAGCAGGTTCTCAGGTGGAAACACCATATATTTT
NA | TRBJ1-5 | few | TRBV3-1 | CASSRAPNQPQHF | TGTGCCAGCAGCCGGGCCCCCAATCAGCCCCAGCATTTT
NA | TRBJ2-3 | NA | TRBV21-1 | CASSKVFQGPCYTQYF | TGTGCCAGCAGCAAAGTATTCCAGGGGCCTTGCTATACGCAGTATTTT
TRBD2 | TRBJ2-7 | few | TRBV20-1 | CSAPWSGSGMYEQYF | TGCAGTGCCCCATGGAGCGGGAGTGGAATGTACGAGCAGTACTTC